Presented here are 28 T cell receptor beta chains from one specimen sequenced in a study of blood T cell repertoires in COVID-19. Generated by immunoSEQ multiplex PCR, the TCRdb table keeps only in-frame clones and is missing some. Of about 99,000 clones in the sample, less than 85% were seen once. Source material: peripheral blood. These receptor sequences come from a woman of 80 years or more with active or convalescent COVID-19.

The chain employs TRBV6-6 and TRBJ2-7; D is possibly TRBD2 (6 bases). Germline V gene lookup returns CDR1 MNHNY and CDR2 SVGAGI (reference sequence). Trimming took off 5 bases at V and 5 bases at J, with 16 bases between the two ends. This CDR3 is built from 14 residues. The CDR3 reads CASSPLRTSHEQYF. CDR3 DNA sequence: TGTGCCAGCAGTCCCCTCCGTACTAGCCACGAGCAGTACTTC.

The chain links TRBV2 to TRBJ1-1; a weak D match, TRBD1 (6 bases). V lost 5 bases, J lost 4 bases, and 17 bases lay in between. Germline V gene sequence: CDR1 SNHLY, CDR2 FYNNEI. This CDR3 has 15 residues. CDR3 region: CASSSLSGESTEAFF. DNA of the CDR3: TGTGCCAGCAGTAGTTTATCAGGGGAATCCACTGAAGCTTTCTTT.

This rearrangement joins TRBV2 to TRBJ2-4; D may be TRBD2 (6 bases). Trimming shortened V by 1 base and J by 6 bases, and 13 bases separated the two germline ends. The CDR3 is 15 amino acids. Germline CDR1 is SNHLY and CDR2 is FYNNEI. DNA of the CDR3: TGTGCCAGCAGTGAAGGGAGGGGCGCGGGAAACATTCAGTACTTC. Its translation is CASSEGRGAGNIQYF.

The chain employs TRBV4-2 and TRBJ2-7, with D possibly being TRBD1 (5 bases). The V gene's germline CDR1 is LGHNA and CDR2 YNFKEQ. There are 13 residues in the CDR3. Trimming left V 1 base short and J 7 bases short, with 11 bases between. The CDR3 reads CASSQADTQEQYF. The CDR3 coding sequence is TGTGCCAGCAGCCAAGCGGACACCCAAGAGCAGTACTTC.

The table lists this clone with a few counts. The J gene is TRBJ1-3, the V gene TRBV6-6, with 8 bases identical to TRBD1. The CDR3 sequence is 14 residues long. The germline gives CDR1 MNHNY, CDR2 SVGAGI (reference sequence). V dropped 10 bases and J dropped 4; count of bases not matched to a gene: 9. DNA for the CDR3: TGTGCCATTACCAGGGGGCTAGGAGGAAACACCATATATTTT. It specifies CAITRGLGGNTIYF.

This clone was counted only a few times. V usage is TRBV5-4 and J usage is TRBJ2-4, with D possibly TRBD1 on 6 matching bases. Per the germline V gene, CDR1 is SGHNT and CDR2 is YYREEE (reference sequence). This CDR3 contains 15 residues. Trimming took 4 bases from V and 5 from J, leaving 16 bases between them. The CDR3 nucleotides read TGTGCCAGCAGCCCGAATGTAGGGGGACAAAACATTCAGTACTTC. It specifies CASSPNVGGQNIQYF.

The chain recombines TRBV5-6 with TRBJ2-7; perhaps TRBD1 as D (6 bases). There are 12 residues in the CDR3. Germline CDR1 SGHDT, CDR2 YYEEEE. V was pared by 4 bases and J by 3 bases, with 8 bases between. CDR3 sequence: CASSLQGYEQYF. The CDR3 nucleotides are TGTGCCAGCAGCCTACAGGGCTACGAGCAGTACTTC. The entire variable domain, with the rest obtained from reference TRBV5-6 and TRBJ2-7, is as follows: DAGVTQSPTHLIKTRGQQVTLRCSPKSGHDTVSWYQQALGQGPQFIFQYYEEEERQRGNFPDRFSGHQFPNYSSELNVNALLLGDSALYLCASSLQGYEQYFGPGTRLTVT.

This clone was seen just once. The rearrangement links TRBV6-2 or TRBV6-3 to TRBJ1-5; a weak D match, TRBD1 (6 bases). There are 13 residues in the CDR3. V gave up 6 bases and J gave up 6 bases, with 12 bases separating them. CDR1 MNHEY and CDR2 SVGEGT come from the germline V gene. CDR3 coding DNA: TGTGCCAGCAGCCGGGACATGTTTCAGCCCCAGCATTTT. Amino acid sequence: CASSRDMFQPQHF.

This clone came up a few times. The rearrangement uses TRBV28 and TRBJ2-1, with D tentatively TRBD2 (6 bases). CDR1 and CDR2 from the germline V gene are MDHEN and SYDVKM. V was cut by 6 bases and J by 6 bases, with 12 bases left in between. There are 13 residues in the CDR3. The CDR3 reads CASSPISGNEQFF. CDR3 bases: TGTGCCAGCAGCCCCATTAGCGGCAATGAGCAGTTCTTC.

The J gene is TRBJ2-5, the V gene TRBV6-5, with 7 bases matching TRBD2. The CDR3 runs to 15 residues. V lost 6 bases, J lost 0 bases, and 7 bases stayed unmatched. In germline, CDR1 is MNHEY, CDR2 SVGAGI. The CDR3 is CASSYTLADQETQYF. The CDR3 DNA follows: TGTGCCAGCAGCTATACCCTAGCGGACCAAGAGACCCAGTACTTC.

There are a few counts of this clone. V is TRBV28 and J is TRBJ2-2; weak D call: TRBD2 (6 bases). Germline assignment: CDR1 MDHEN and CDR2 SYDVKM. V lost 2 bases to trimming and J lost 0 bases, with 10 bases between them. This CDR3 has 16 amino acids. The CDR3 region is CASSLGLKSNTGELFF. Here the CDR3 DNA reads TGTGCCAGCAGTTTAGGACTAAAATCGAACACCGGGGAGCTGTTTTTT. Drawing the rest from reference TRBV28 and TRBJ2-2, the complete variable domain is DVKVTQSSRYLVKRTGEKVFLECVQDMDHENMFWYRQDPGLGLRLIYFSYDVKMKEKGDIPEGYSVSREKKERFSLILESASTNQTSMYLCASSLGLKSNTGELFFGEGSRLTVL.

This rearrangement joins TRBV11-1 to TRBJ1-5; the D is unclear. Germline V gene sequence: CDR1 SGHAT, CDR2 FQDESV (reference sequence). V shed 5 bases and J shed 2 bases, with 7 bases lying between them. This CDR3 spans 13 amino acids. The CDR3 DNA reads TGTGCCAGCAGCCCGGGTCGCAATCAGCCCCAGCATTTT. This gives the protein CASSPGRNQPQHF.

This chain uses TRBV11-1 with TRBJ2-7; tentative D call: TRBD1 (5 bases). The CDR3 contains 15 residues. Germline V lookup: CDR1 SGHAT, CDR2 FQDESV (reference sequence). Between the trimmed V and J ends, which lost 2 bases and 4 bases, there was a span of 15 bases. CDR3: CASSLSPGKGYEQYF. CDR3 DNA: TGTGCCAGCAGCTTATCGCCAGGGAAGGGTTACGAGCAGTACTTC.

The chain recombines TRBV27 with TRBJ2-1, with TRBD2 matching 9 bases. V lost 2 bases, J lost 8 bases, and 16 bases stayed unmatched. Germline values: CDR1 MNHEY, CDR2 SMNVEV (reference sequence). CDR3 length: 18 amino acids. The CDR3 coding sequence is TGTGCCAGCAGTTTACTCCCCAATGTAGCGGGAGCTTTGCATGAGCAGTTCTTC. Amino acids: CASSLLPNVAGALHEQFF.

This clone was counted a few times. The V call is TRBV6-5, the J call TRBJ2-7; the D is unclear. The V end lost 6 bases, the J end lost 1 base, and 16 bases lay between the germline ends. The CDR3 covers 15 residues. The germline V gene encodes CDR1 MNHEY and CDR2 SVGAGI. CDR3 region: CASSSRARFSYEQYF. DNA of the CDR3: TGTGCCAGCAGCTCCCGCGCCAGGTTTTCCTACGAGCAGTACTTC.

The chain combines TRBV25-1 with TRBJ1-3, with 10 bases matching TRBD1. The CDR3 covers 16 residues. Germline trimming cut 0 bases from V and 4 bases from J; bases unmatched to any gene: 3. Germline V CDR1 and CDR2: MGHDK, SYGVNS. The CDR3 here is CASSEYGQGVGNTIYF. In DNA form, the CDR3 reads TGTGCCAGCAGTGAATATGGACAGGGGGTGGGAAACACCATATATTTT.

This chain joins TRBV9 and TRBJ2-5; 10 nucleotides agree with TRBD2. V shed 2 bases and J 3 bases; nucleotides not matched to a gene: 10. The CDR3 length is 17 residues. Germline CDR1 and CDR2: SGDLS and YYNGEE. The CDR3 bases are TGTGCCAGCAGCGTCGATCCTAGCGGGGGTCAAAAAGAGACCCAGTACTTC. It is translated as CASSVDPSGGQKETQYF.

The genes are TRBV6-5 and TRBJ2-3; 11 nucleotides line up with TRBD2. Germline CDR1 is MNHEY and CDR2 is SVGAGI. J was trimmed by 3 bases and V by 6 bases; bases with no gene match: 5. The CDR3 sequence is 15 residues long. DNA of the CDR3: TGTGCCAGCAGGTTCGGGACTAGCGGTACAGATACGCAGTATTTT. Its protein product is CASRFGTSGTDTQYF.

The genes are TRBV6-5 and TRBJ2-5, with D maybe TRBD2 (6 bases). The germline V gene has CDR1 MNHEY and CDR2 SVGAGI. Trimming left V 0 bases short and J 5 bases short, with 10 bases between. The CDR3 runs 14 residues. CDR3 nucleotides: TGTGCCAGCAGTTACTCTGGGGGAGGTGAGACCCAGTACTTC. Its protein is CASSYSGGGETQYF.

This clone was seen a single time. The rearrangement joins TRBV29-1 to TRBJ2-3; 10 nucleotides line up with TRBD2. The CDR3 covers 15 residues. The ends lost 7 bases at V and 1 base at J; junction bases unmatched: 8. The germline V gene encodes CDR1 SQVTM and CDR2 ANQGSEA. This chain's CDR3 is CSAAPLAGGTDTQYF. As DNA, the CDR3 is TGCAGCGCTGCCCCTCTAGCGGGAGGCACAGATACGCAGTATTTT.

The J gene is TRBJ2-1, the V gene TRBV7-2; 9 bases are shared with TRBD2. V lost 5 bases and J lost 4; bases outside the gene matches: 6. Germline V gene data show CDR1 as SGHTA and CDR2 as FQGNSA. CDR3 length: 15 residues. Here the CDR3 DNA reads TGTGCCAGCAGCCAAGGGACTAGCTCGTACAATGAGCAGTTCTTC. Protein sequence: CASSQGTSSYNEQFF.

The rearrangement links TRBV7-2 to TRBJ2-7, with 9 bases fitting TRBD2. The CDR3 is 15 residues long. Germline V lookup: CDR1 SGHTA, CDR2 FQGNSA. With 1 base clipped from V and 6 bases from J, the junction kept 7 bases outside the gene matches. Here the CDR3 reads CASSLGPTAGGEQYF. In DNA form, the CDR3 reads TGTGCCAGCAGCTTAGGGCCAACAGCGGGAGGCGAGCAGTACTTC.

V gene TRBV29-1 combines with J gene TRBJ2-1, with 12 positions matching TRBD2. V lost 4 bases, J lost 8 bases, and 6 bases stayed unmatched. CDR1 is SQVTM, CDR2 ANQGSEA, per germline. The CDR3 has 14 amino acids. CDR3 DNA: TGCAGCGTTGCCAGGACTAGCGGGACCGATGAGCAGTTCTTC. Its protein is CSVARTSGTDEQFF.

The chain uses TRBV3-1 (or the pseudogene TRBV3-2) and TRBJ2-5; tentative D call: TRBD2 (6 bases). The CDR3 spans 15 residues. The germline V gene encodes CDR1 LGHDT and CDR2 YNNKEL (reference sequence). V was shortened by 4 bases and J by 3 bases, with 15 bases between the two germline ends. CDR3 nucleotide sequence: TGTGCCAGCAGCCCCCCGGGGACTGAAAAAGAGACCCAGTACTTC. It codes for CASSPPGTEKETQYF.

The rearrangement links TRBV7-8 to TRBJ1-1; the match to TRBD1 covers 11 bases. The CDR3 covers 14 residues. Germline V gene data show CDR1 as SGHVS and CDR2 as FQNEAQ. V gave up 3 bases and J gave up 9 bases; unmatched junction bases: 6. The CDR3 nucleotides read TGTGCCAGCAGCTTCTCCGGGACAGGGGGTAAAGCTTTCTTT. It is translated as CASSFSGTGGKAFF.

The chain links TRBV2 to TRBJ2-3; 8 bases are shared with TRBD1. Germline assignment: CDR1 SNHLY and CDR2 FYNNEI. This CDR3 is built from 13 residues. V trimming: 5 bases; J trimming: 8 bases; junction bases outside the gene matches: 6. The CDR3 nucleotides read TGTGCCAGCAGTCTGACAGGGGAAGGTACGCAGTATTTT. Translating gives CASSLTGEGTQYF.

The gene calls are TRBV6-5 and TRBJ2-1; TRBD2 aligns across 8 bases. CDR1 MNHEY and CDR2 SVGAGI come from the germline V gene. CDR3 length: 15 amino acids. Trimming at V came to 6 bases and at J to 10 bases, leaving 14 bases not matched to a gene. The CDR3 loop is CASSLAGWDQKEQFF. In DNA, the CDR3 is TGTGCCAGCAGCTTAGCGGGATGGGACCAAAAAGAGCAGTTCTTC.

The V gene is TRBV7-9, the J gene TRBJ2-1; the match to TRBD2 covers 8 bases. CDR1 is SEHNR and CDR2 is FQNEAQ in the germline V gene (reference sequence). With 8 bases clipped from V and 5 bases from J, the junction kept 14 bases outside the gene matches. The CDR3 extends over 16 amino acids. This CDR3 is CASGRPGLVVHNEQFF. For the CDR3, the DNA is TGTGCCAGCGGCCGGCCGGGACTAGTGGTCCACAATGAGCAGTTCTTC.